Detailed here is one T cell receptor (beta chain). In the authors' workflow: From reference gene primer amplification, estimates of nucleated cell counts were derived. Sequenced by immunoSEQ multiplex PCR; TCRdb stores in-frame clones only, minus some. V and J calls and clone size are given by that table; D and trimming were obtained from the DNA. The sample consists of around 95,000 clones, around four fifths of them appearing once. The data originate from a study of blood T cell repertoires in COVID-19. Background on the study: Italy, Spain and the United States were the sources of the convalescent and acute COVID-19 samples. PBMCs, B-cell-depleted T cells, or T cells were the source of the cDNA or gDNA that made up the material.

Deletions cut 4 bases from V and 1 base from J, with 7 bases between. This CDR3 has 12 residues. Germline V gene lookup returns CDR1 GTSNPN and CDR2 SVGIG (reference sequence). This sequence was found in a woman aged 65 to 85 with acute or convalescent COVID-19. V and J are TRBV30 and TRBJ1-1; D gene ambiguous. The sequenced sample consisted of peripheral blood. CDR3 sequence: CAWNQENTEAFF. CDR3 coding DNA: TGTGCCTGGAATCAGGAGAACACTGAAGCTTTCTTT.